This TCR beta chain was sequenced during a study of shared clonotypes between healthy human individuals. General observations from the study: Owing to a small donor count, the genetic and exposure-history diversity represented was limited.

With regard to this clone: As yet, its antigen is unknown.

CDR3 length equals 11 residues. Looked up from germline, CDR1 is DFQATT and CDR2 is SNEGSKA (reference sequence). The V end was cut by 3 bases, the J end by 12 bases, with 15 bases between. This table comes from immunoSEQ multiplex PCR, and its TCRdb copy is limited to in-frame clones, with some not included. This table holds 700,000 or so clones, approximately 75% found once. This chain connects TRBV20-1 to TRBJ2-7; no clear D gene. Sequencing used memory CD4+ T cells sorted from blood. The subset here: CD45RA-negative fraction. The sequence derives from a woman between 25 and 40 years old in good health. The CDR3 DNA is TGCAGTGCTAGCGTTCAACCGAGATCGTACTTC. Its protein product is CSASVQPRSYF.